The clone carrying this TCR beta chain was recorded once. What it binds is not known. One end of the junction is discordant with germline, which a read error may explain. The sample comes from a study of tumor-infiltrating lymphocytes in primary liver carcinoma. The V gene's germline CDR1 is SGHAT and CDR2 FQNNGV. This CDR3 contains 18 residues. The researchers produced TCR beta cDNA from approximately 550 ng total RNA with a constant-region primer. Researchers made the TCR beta libraries by running three nested multiplex PCR rounds with slightly modified ARM-PCR. Amplification in the first two PCR rounds was performed using TRBV1-TRBV30 forward primers and a C-beta reverse primer for roughly 9 cycles each. MiXCR, applied by TCRdb to the multiplex PCR reads, yields one record per CDR3 protein. The sample records about 310,000 distinct CDR3 sequences, approximately 54% being singletons. Germline DNA was extracted too, while blood RNA derived from unsorted whole blood.

Regarding the study as a whole: Blood fell significantly below tumors in its top-250-clone fraction (p = 0.039).

The receptor was derived from a woman in her thirties with primary liver carcinoma and hepatitis B virus infection. The genes are TRBV11-2 and TRBJ2-3; TRBD2 agrees at 11 bases. Input material: peripheral blood. CDR3 coding DNA: TGTGCCAACAGCCCCTCGGGTGGTAGCGGGAGGGTAGGGGATACGCAATATTTT. Its translation: CANSPSGGSGRVGDTQYF. The whole variable domain, filled in from reference TRBV11-2 and TRBJ2-3, reads EAGVAQSPRYKIIEKRQSVAFWCNPISGHATLYWYQQILGQGPKLLIQFQNNGVVDDSQLPKDRFSAERLKGVDSTLKIQPAKLEDSAVYLCANSPSGGSGRVGDTQYFGPGTRLTVL.